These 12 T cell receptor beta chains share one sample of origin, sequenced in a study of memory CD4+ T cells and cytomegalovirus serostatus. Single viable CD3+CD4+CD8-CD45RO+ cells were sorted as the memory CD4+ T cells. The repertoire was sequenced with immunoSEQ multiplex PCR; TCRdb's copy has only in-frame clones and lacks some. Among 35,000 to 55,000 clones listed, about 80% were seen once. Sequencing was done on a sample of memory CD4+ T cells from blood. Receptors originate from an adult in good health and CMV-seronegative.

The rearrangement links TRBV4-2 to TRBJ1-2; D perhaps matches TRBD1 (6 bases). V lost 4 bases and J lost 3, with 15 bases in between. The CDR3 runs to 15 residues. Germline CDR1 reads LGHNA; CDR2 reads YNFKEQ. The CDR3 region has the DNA TGTGCCAGCAGCCGAGCGGACAGTTATGACTATGGCTACACCTTC. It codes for CASSRADSYDYGYTF.

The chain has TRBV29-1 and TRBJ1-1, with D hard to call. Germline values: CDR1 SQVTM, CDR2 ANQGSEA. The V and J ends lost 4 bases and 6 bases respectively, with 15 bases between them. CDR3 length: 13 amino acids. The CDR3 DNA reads TGCAGCGTTGGGTTAGTAGGGTTGGCTGAAGCTTTCTTT. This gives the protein CSVGLVGLAEAFF.

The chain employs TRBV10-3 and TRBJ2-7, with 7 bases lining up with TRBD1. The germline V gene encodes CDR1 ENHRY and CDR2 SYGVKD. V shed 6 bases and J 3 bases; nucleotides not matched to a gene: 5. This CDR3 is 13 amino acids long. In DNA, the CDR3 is TGTGCCATCAGAGAGGGACAGCGCTACGAGCAGTACTTC. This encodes CAIREGQRYEQYF.

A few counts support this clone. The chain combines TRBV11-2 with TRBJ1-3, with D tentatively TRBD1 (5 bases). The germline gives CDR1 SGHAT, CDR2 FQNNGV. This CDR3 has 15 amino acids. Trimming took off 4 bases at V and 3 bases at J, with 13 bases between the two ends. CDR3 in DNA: TGTGCCAGCAGCTCTAGTGGGGCAGGTGGAAACACCATATATTTT. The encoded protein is CASSSSGAGGNTIYF.

CDR3 coding DNA: TGCGCCAGCAGCCAAGAATTCCGGCGGGGGGCATCAGATACGCAGTATTTT. This codes for CASSQEFRRGASDTQYF. The chain has TRBV4-1 and TRBJ2-3; 8 nucleotides line up with TRBD2. Germline CDR1 reads MGHRA; CDR2 reads YSYEKL. V dropped 0 bases and J dropped 4; count of bases not matched to a gene: 9. The CDR3 contains 17 residues.

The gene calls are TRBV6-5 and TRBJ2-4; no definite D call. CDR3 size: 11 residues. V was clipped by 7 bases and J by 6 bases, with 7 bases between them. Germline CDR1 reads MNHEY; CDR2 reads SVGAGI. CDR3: CASKTGNIQYF. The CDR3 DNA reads TGTGCCAGCAAAACGGGAAACATTCAGTACTTC.

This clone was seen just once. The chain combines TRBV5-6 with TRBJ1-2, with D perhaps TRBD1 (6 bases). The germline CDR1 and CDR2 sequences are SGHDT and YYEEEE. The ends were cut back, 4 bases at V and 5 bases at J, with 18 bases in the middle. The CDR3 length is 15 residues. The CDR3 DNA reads TGTGCCAGCAGCCCAGGATGGGGGCTTATTTATGGCTACACCTTC. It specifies CASSPGWGLIYGYTF.

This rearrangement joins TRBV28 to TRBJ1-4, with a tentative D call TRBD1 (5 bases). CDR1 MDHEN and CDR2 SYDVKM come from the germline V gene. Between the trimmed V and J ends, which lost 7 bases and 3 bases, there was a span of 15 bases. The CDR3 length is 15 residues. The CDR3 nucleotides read TGTGCCAGCACGGAAACCCAGGGACCTAATGAAAAACTGTTTTTT. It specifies CASTETQGPNEKLFF.

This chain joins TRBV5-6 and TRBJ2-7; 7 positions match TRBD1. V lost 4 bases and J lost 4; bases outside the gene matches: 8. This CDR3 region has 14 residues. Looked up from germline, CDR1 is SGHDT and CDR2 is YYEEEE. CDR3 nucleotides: TGTGCCAGCAGCACCCGGGACAGTAATTACGAGCAGTACTTC. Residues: CASSTRDSNYEQYF.

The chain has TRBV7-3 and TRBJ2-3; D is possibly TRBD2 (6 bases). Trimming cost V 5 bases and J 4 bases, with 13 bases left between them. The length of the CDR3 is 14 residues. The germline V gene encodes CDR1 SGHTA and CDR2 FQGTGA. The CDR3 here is CASSPSLASDTQYF. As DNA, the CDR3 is TGTGCCAGCAGCCCTTCACTAGCATCAGATACGCAGTATTTT.

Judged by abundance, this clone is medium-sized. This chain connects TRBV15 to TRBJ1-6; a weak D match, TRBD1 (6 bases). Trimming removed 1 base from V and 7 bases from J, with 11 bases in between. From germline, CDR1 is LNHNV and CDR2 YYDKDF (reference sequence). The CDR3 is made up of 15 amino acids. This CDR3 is CATSRGQGQNSPLHF. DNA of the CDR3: TGTGCCACCAGCAGAGGGCAGGGGCAGAATTCACCCCTCCACTTT.

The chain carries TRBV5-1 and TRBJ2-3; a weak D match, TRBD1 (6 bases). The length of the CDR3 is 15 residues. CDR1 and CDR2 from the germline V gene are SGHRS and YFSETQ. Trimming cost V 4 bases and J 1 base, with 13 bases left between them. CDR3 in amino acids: CASSPQGRGTDTQYF. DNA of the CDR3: TGCGCCAGCAGCCCACAGGGTCGGGGCACAGATACGCAGTATTTT.